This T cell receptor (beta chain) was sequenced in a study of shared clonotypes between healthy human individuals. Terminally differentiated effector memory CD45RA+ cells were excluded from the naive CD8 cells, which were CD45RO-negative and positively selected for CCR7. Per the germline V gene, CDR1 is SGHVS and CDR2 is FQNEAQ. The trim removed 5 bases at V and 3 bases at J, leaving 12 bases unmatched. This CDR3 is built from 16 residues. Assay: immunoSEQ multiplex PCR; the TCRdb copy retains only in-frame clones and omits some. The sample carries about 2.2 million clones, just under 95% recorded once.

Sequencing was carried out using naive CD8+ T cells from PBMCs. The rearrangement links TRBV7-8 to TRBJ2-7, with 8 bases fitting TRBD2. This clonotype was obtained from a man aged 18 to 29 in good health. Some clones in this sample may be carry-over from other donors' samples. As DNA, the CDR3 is TGTGCCAGCAGCGCCCCCACGGGGGGGGCCGGCTACGAGCAGTACTTC. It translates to CASSAPTGGAGYEQYF.